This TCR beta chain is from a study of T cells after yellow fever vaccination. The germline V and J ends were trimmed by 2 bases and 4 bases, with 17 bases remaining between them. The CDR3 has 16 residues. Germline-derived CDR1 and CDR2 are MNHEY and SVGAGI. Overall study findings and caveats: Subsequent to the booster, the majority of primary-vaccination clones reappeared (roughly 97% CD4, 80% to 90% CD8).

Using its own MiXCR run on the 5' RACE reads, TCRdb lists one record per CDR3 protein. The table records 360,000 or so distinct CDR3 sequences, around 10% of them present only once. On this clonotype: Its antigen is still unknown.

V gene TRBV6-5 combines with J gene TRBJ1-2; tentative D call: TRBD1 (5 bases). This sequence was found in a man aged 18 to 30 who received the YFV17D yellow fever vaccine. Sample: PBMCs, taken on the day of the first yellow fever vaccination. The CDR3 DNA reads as TGTGCCAGCAGTTACACTTCGTACAGGCCGTTCTATGGCTACACCTTC. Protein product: CASSYTSYRPFYGYTF.